This record covers a single T cell receptor beta chain. There are 18 residues in the CDR3. Germline-derived CDR1 and CDR2 are SGHAT and FQDESV (reference sequence). The sample originates from a study of monozygotic twins with inflammatory bowel disease. After re-calling the 5' RACE reads, TCRdb lists one entry per CDR3 protein, DNA absent. The sample data list roughly 120,000 distinct CDR3 sequences. The source material was blood. The TCR originated in a human donor with ulcerative colitis or Crohn's disease, or a healthy co-twin of an affected twin (not recorded which). V is TRBV11-1 and J is TRBJ1-2; the D gene TCRdb calls, TRBD1, cannot be checked with no DNA. The CDR3 is CASSLASDSFTQGVGYTF.